These T cell receptor beta chains were read from a single sample in a study of radiotherapy plus CTLA-4 blockade in lung cancer. Libraries were prepared by immunoSEQ multiplex PCR; TCRdb keeps only in-frame clonotypes and omits some of them. The data contain around 59,000 clones, over 65% of them singletons. The source was peripheral blood, collected from a patient treated with radiotherapy plus ipilimumab. These receptors originate from a human donor with non-small cell lung cancer who had a partial response to radiotherapy plus ipilimumab. CDR3s include the opening cysteine and the closing phenylalanine or tryptophan. Each record gives: D gene, V gene, clone size, J gene, CDR3 DNA, CDR3 protein. D genes are given only for firm matches. The listing skips clone size in some rows; elsewhere it reads once, few, many or a size class.

>.|TRBV9|.|TRBJ2-7
TGTGCCAGCAGCGTAGGGGCCCAAAGCTCCTACGAGCAGTACTTC
CASSVGAQSSYEQYF
>.|TRBV19|.|TRBJ1-2
TGTGCCAGTAGAACAGGGAACTATGGCTACACCTTC
CASRTGNYGYTF
>TRBD2|TRBV9|.|TRBJ2-5
TGTGCCAGCAGCGCCCGGGGGGGCCAGGAGACCCAGTACTTC
CASSARGGQETQYF
>.|TRBV11-2|.|TRBJ1-1
TGTGCCAGCAGCTTAGTGGGCAGGCAGGACACTGAAGCTTTCTTT
CASSLVGRQDTEAFF
>.|TRBV7-9|.|TRBJ2-3
TGTGCCAGCAGCTTACAATTAGCCCCAGATACGCAGTATTTT
CASSLQLAPDTQYF
>TRBD1|TRBV5-6|.|TRBJ2-3
TGTGCCAGCAGCTCGCGACAGGGAGAGAGGTTCACAGATACGCAGTATTTT
CASSSRQGERFTDTQYF
>.|TRBV7-9|once|TRBJ1-2
TGTGCCAGCAGCTTAGCCCAGGGGAGAGCCTATGGCTACACCTTC
CASSLAQGRAYGYTF
>TRBD2|TRBV5-1|.|TRBJ2-7
TGCGCCAGCAGCTCGGGACTAGCGGGGGGGAGGTGGCAGTACTTC
CASSSGLAGGRWQYF
>.|TRBV6-1|.|TRBJ2-7
TGTGCCAGCAGTGAGGGTATAGGCGGCGGCTACGAGCAGTACTTC
CASSEGIGGGYEQYF
>.|TRBV5-1|.|TRBJ2-7
TGCGCCAGCAGTGACAACTCCTACGAGCAGTACTTC
CASSDNSYEQYF
>TRBD1|TRBV6-5|.|TRBJ2-1
TGTGCCAGCAGTAAACCGGGACAGTACAATGAGCAGTTCTTC
CASSKPGQYNEQFF
>.|TRBV6-5|.|TRBJ2-7
TGTGCCAGCAGCTCGAGAGGTTCCTACGAGCAGTACTTC
CASSSRGSYEQYF
>TRBD1|TRBV5-1|few|TRBJ1-4
TGCGCCAGCAGCGGAACAGGGGGCGGCGTTGAAAAACTGTTTTTT
CASSGTGGGVEKLFF
>.|TRBV5-1|.|TRBJ2-7
TGCGCCAGCAGCTTGGTAGAATACGAGCAGTACTTC
CASSLVEYEQYF
>TRBD1|TRBV29-1|.|TRBJ1-2
TGCAGCGTTGACACTCGGACAGGGCAAGGCTACACCTTC
CSVDTRTGQGYTF
>TRBD1|TRBV7-6|.|TRBJ2-1
TGTGCCAGCAGCCACCACAGGGGGTCTAATGAGCAGTTCTTC
CASSHHRGSNEQFF
>.|TRBV6-5|.|TRBJ1-6
TGTGCCAGCAGTTACTCGACGGGTCACACCGGGTCACCCCTCCACTTT
CASSYSTGHTGSPLHF
>TRBD2|TRBV4-1|.|TRBJ2-5
TGCGCCAGCAGCCAAATAGCGGGGGCCTTCCAAGAGACCCAGTACTTC
CASSQIAGAFQETQYF
>.|TRBV19|.|TRBJ1-2
TGTGCCAGTGGGGAGGGGTATGGCTACACCTTC
CASGEGYGYTF
>TRBD1|TRBV23-1|.|TRBJ2-1
TGCGCCAGCAGTCAATCAGGGGGACAGGGTGGAAATGAGCAGTTCTTC
CASSQSGGQGGNEQFF
>.|TRBV5-1|.|TRBJ2-7
TGCGCCAGCAGCCCCCTCCAGGGGCCCACCTACGAGCAGTACTTC
CASSPLQGPTYEQYF
>.|TRBV29-1|.|TRBJ2-7
TGCAGCGTTGCAGGGGCCTACGAGCAGTACTTC
CSVAGAYEQYF
>.|TRBV4-2|.|TRBJ2-2
TGTGCCAGCAGCCAAGAAGCAGGGGCGATCACCGGGGAGCTGTTTTTT
CASSQEAGAITGELFF
>TRBD1|TRBV6-6|.|TRBJ1-1
TGTGCCAGCAGACCCTTCCGTGGGACAGGGGGCACTGAAGCTTTCTTT
CASRPFRGTGGTEAFF
>.|TRBV11-2|.|TRBJ2-1
TGTGCCAGCAGCTCCCTAGGAAATGAGCAGTTCTTC
CASSSLGNEQFF
>.|TRBV4-1|once|TRBJ1-5
TGCGCCAGCAGCCAAGTGATCCGAGACTATAGCAATCAGCCCCAGCATTTT
CASSQVIRDYSNQPQHF
>.|TRBV19|few|TRBJ1-2
TGTGCCAGTAGTATAGTTACAGAAGATGGCTACACCTTC
CASSIVTEDGYTF
>TRBD2|TRBV28|.|TRBJ2-3
TGTGCCAGCAGTTTTCTGCCCAGCGGGGACACAGATACGCAGTATTTT
CASSFLPSGDTDTQYF
>TRBD1|TRBV28|few|TRBJ2-7
TGTGCCAGCAGTTCCGCGATGACAGGGGATTACGAGCAGTACTTC
CASSSAMTGDYEQYF
>TRBD1|TRBV30|.|TRBJ1-5
TGTGCCTGGGGGACAGGGCGGGATCAGCCCCAGCATTTT
CAWGTGRDQPQHF
>TRBD1|TRBV7-9|.|TRBJ1-4
TGTGCCAGCAGCTCGGTCGGACAGGGAAGGGCTAATGAAAAACTGTTTTTT
CASSSVGQGRANEKLFF
>.|TRBV13|few|TRBJ2-3
TGTGCCAGCAGCTTCGGGGGTCGGACAGATACGCAGTATTTT
CASSFGGRTDTQYF
>.|TRBV6-5|once|TRBJ1-2
TGTGCCAGCAGTCCCTGGGACACGGGGAACTATGGCTACACCTTC
CASSPWDTGNYGYTF
>TRBD1|TRBV9|.|TRBJ2-2
TGTGCCAGCAGCGTGGGACAGGGGCACGGGGAGCTGTTTTTT
CASSVGQGHGELFF
>TRBD2|TRBV2|.|TRBJ2-7
TGTGCCAGCAGTGAAGTGGGAGCGGGGGTACAAGAGCAGTACTTC
CASSEVGAGVQEQYF
>TRBD1|TRBV9|.|TRBJ2-2
TGTGCCAGCAGTGGACAGGGCGGCACCGGGGAGCTGTTTTTT
CASSGQGGTGELFF
>.|TRBV9|.|TRBJ2-7
TGTGCCAGCAGCGTACAGGGTTCTTCCCTCCCCTACGAGCAGTACTTC
CASSVQGSSLPYEQYF
>TRBD1|TRBV2|.|TRBJ1-2
TGTGCCAGCAGCGAAGGGACAGATCTCTATGGCTACACCTTC
CASSEGTDLYGYTF
>TRBD1|TRBV23-1|.|TRBJ1-5
TGCGCCAGCAGCCTCCCGACAGGGCGTAACCGGCCCCAGCATTTT
CASSLPTGRNRPQHF
>TRBD1|TRBV5-1|.|TRBJ1-4
TGCGCCAGCAGCCGTATGGAGGGACAGCCTAATGAAAAACTGTTTTTT
CASSRMEGQPNEKLFF
>TRBD2|TRBV7-3|.|TRBJ2-5
TGTGCCAGCAGCTCAGGACTAGCGGGGTCATGGGCCCAGTACTTC
CASSSGLAGSWAQYF
>TRBD1|TRBV6-5|.|TRBJ2-7
TGTGCCAGCAGCCAGGGACAGGGGGGAATCTACGAGCAGTACTTC
CASSQGQGGIYEQYF
>.|TRBV6-1|.|TRBJ1-5
TGTGTCAGCAGTGTCCCCCCGGGGACATCGTACAATCAGCCCCAGCATTTT
CVSSVPPGTSYNQPQHF
>TRBD1|TRBV7-2|.|TRBJ2-7
TGTGCCAGCAGCCCTCTTACCGGTCCGGGCAGGGGGCATTTGTACGAGCAGTACTTC
CASSPLTGPGRGHLYEQYF
>.|TRBV18|.|TRBJ1-3
TGTGCCAGCTCACCATTACCCTACGAGGGAAACTCTGGAAACACCATATATTTT
CASSPLPYEGNSGNTIYF
>TRBD2|TRBV7-6|.|TRBJ2-2
TGTGCCAGCAGCTCAGGGCGGGGGAGGAACACCGGGGAGCTGTTTTTT
CASSSGRGRNTGELFF
>TRBD1|TRBV19|.|TRBJ1-5
TGTGCCAGTATAGATACAGGGGTGAGCAATCAGCCCCAGCATTTT
CASIDTGVSNQPQHF
>.|TRBV6-1|.|TRBJ1-3
TGTGCCAGCAGCGTCGGGGGTTTTTCTGGAAACACCATATATTTT
CASSVGGFSGNTIYF
>.|TRBV7-2|.|TRBJ2-1
TGTGCCAGCACCCAAAGGGGCGGGGCTAATGAGCAGTTCTTC
CASTQRGGANEQFF
>.|TRBV7-2|.|TRBJ1-1
TGTGCCAGCAGCTTAGTTTGGGGGACAGAAGCTTTCTTT
CASSLVWGTEAFF